This T cell receptor beta chain was observed in a study of CD8 T cells in ankylosing spondylitis. In the case of this clonotype: What it binds is unknown.

Whole-study results and caveats: Prior work had noted some motif variants in reactive arthritis blood and synovial fluid. Characteristic, it appeared, of ankylosing spondylitis blood was a TCR beta motif of roughly eight highly homologous variants.

Trimming shortened V by 5 bases and J by 6 bases, and 17 bases separated the two germline ends. The CDR3 totals 14 residues. Germline V gene sequence: CDR1 MNHEY, CDR2 SMNVEV (reference sequence). Generation of TCR beta libraries employed quantitative 5'-RACE incorporating molecular barcodes. A single record per CDR3 protein comes from TCRdb applying MiXCR to the 5' RACE reads. The table records roughly 240,000 distinct CDR3 sequences, roughly 32% of them present only once. The rearrangement links TRBV27 to TRBJ2-7; possible D gene TRBD2, 6 bases. The specimen was blood, either unsorted or a sorted T cell fraction (not recorded which). This receptor was identified in a male donor with ankylosing spondylitis or in good health (not recorded which). CDR3 sequence (DNA): TGTGCCAGCAGTCCAGACAGTGGGGGGACCGAGCAGTACTTC. It is translated as CASSPDSGGTEQYF.